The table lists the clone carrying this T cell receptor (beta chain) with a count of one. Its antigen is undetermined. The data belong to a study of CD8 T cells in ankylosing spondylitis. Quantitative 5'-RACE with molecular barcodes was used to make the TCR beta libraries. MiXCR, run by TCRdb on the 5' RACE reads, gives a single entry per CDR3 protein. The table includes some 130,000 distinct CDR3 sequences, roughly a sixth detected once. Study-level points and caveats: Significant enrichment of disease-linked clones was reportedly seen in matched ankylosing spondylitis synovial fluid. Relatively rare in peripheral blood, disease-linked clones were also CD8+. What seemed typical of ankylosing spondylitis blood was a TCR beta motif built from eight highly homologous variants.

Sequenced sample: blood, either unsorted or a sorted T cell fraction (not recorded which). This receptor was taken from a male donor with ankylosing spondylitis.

CDR3 DNA sequence: TGTGCCAGCAGTTTAGTCAGTTCGGAGCGTAGCTCCTACGAGCAGTACTTC. It specifies CASSLVSSERSSYEQYF. This chain links TRBV27 with TRBJ2-7; D not resolved. CDR3 length equals 17 residues. V lost 2 bases and J 0 bases, leaving 17 bases between the germline ends. CDR1 MNHEY and CDR2 SMNVEV come from the germline V gene (reference sequence).